This T cell receptor beta chain stems from a study of blood T cell repertoires in COVID-19. Study-wide context: Donors in the United States, Italy and Spain gave samples during acute or convalescent COVID-19. Sources were T cells, B-cell-depleted T cells, or PBMCs; the material itself was cDNA or gDNA.

The CDR3 length is 17 residues. Germline CDR1 reads KGHSH; CDR2 reads LQKENI. The V segment lost 3 bases and the J segment 4 bases; nucleotides outside the gene matches: 11. In the authors' methods: Amplification of reference gene primers was used by the study to estimate nucleated cell counts. Clones were read by immunoSEQ multiplex PCR, and TCRdb kept only the in-frame ones, dropping some. V, J and clone size are taken as reported in that table, and D and trimming were inferred from the DNA itself. The repertoire holds under 200,000 clones, with approximately 79% as singletons. The sequence derives from a woman aged 55-69 years with acute COVID-19. The sequenced material came from PBMCs or T cells enriched from blood (not recorded which). The chain couples TRBV18 to TRBJ2-3; the match to TRBD1 covers 9 bases. The DNA of the CDR3 is TGTGCCAGCTCACCTTTCCCGACAGGGGGAGGCGCAGATACGCAGTATTTT. Translating gives CASSPFPTGGGADTQYF. The full variable domain, in which reference TRBV18 and TRBJ2-3 provide the parts outside the CDR3, is NAGVMQNPRHLVRRRGQEARLRCSPMKGHSHVYWYRQLPEEGLKFMVYLQKENIIDESGMPKERFSAEFPKEGPSILRIQQVVRGDSAAYFCASSPFPTGGGADTQYFGPGTRLTVL.